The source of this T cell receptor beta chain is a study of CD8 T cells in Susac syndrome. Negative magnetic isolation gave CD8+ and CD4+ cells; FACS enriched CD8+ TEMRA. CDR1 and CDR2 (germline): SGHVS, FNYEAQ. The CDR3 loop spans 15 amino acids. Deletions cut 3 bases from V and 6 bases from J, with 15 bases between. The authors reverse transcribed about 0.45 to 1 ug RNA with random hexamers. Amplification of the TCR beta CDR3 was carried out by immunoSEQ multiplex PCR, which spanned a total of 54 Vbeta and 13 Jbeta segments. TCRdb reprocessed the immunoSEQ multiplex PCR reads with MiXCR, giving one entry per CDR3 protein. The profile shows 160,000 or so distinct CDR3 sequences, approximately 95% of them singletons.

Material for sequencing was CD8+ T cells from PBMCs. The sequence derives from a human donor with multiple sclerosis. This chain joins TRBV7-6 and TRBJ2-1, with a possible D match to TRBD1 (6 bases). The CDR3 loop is CASSLGAGGGNEQFF. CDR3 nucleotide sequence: TGTGCCAGCAGCTTGGGGGCAGGAGGCGGCAATGAGCAGTTCTTC.